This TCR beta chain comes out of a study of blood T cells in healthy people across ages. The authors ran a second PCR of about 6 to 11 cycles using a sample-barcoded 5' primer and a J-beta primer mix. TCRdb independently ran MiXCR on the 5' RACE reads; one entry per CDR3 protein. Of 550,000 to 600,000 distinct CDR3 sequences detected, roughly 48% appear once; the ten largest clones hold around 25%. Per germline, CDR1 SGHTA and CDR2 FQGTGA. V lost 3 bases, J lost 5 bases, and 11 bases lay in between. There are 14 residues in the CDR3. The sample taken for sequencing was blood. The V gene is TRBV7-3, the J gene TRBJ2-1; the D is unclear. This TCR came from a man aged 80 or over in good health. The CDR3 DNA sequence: TGTGCCAGCAGCTTGCGGCCTAGGGACAATGAGCAGTTCTTC. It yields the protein CASSLRPRDNEQFF. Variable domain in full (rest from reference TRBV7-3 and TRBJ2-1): GAGVSQTPSNKVTEKGKYVELRCDPISGHTALYWYRQSLGQGPEFLIYFQGTGAADDSGLPNDRFFAVRPEGSVSTLKIQRTERGDSAVYLCASSLRPRDNEQFFGPGTRLTVL.